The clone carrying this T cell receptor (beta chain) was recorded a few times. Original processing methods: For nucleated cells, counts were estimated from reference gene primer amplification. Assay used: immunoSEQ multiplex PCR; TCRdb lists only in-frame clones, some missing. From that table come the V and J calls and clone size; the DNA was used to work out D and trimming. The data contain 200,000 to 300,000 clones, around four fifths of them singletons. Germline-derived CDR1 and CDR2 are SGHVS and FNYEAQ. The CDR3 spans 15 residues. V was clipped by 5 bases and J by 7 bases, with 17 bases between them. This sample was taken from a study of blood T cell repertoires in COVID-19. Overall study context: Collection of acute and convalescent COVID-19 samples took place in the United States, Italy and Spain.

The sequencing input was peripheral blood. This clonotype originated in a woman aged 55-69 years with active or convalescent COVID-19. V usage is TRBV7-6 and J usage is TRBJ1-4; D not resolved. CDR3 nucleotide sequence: TGTGCCAGCAGCCCTACCTCGCGGGTTGGTGAAAAACTGTTTTTT. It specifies CASSPTSRVGEKLFF.